The 29 T cell receptor beta chains listed next were all sequenced from one sample in a study of CD8 T cells in Susac syndrome. Roughly 0.45 to 1 ug RNA was reverse transcribed with random hexamers. A single record per CDR3 protein comes from TCRdb applying MiXCR to the immunoSEQ multiplex PCR reads. Altogether about 140,000 distinct CDR3 sequences are present, 90% to 95% being singletons, with the ten largest covering over 0.25%. Sequenced input: CD8+ T cells from PBMCs. The origin of the receptors is a human donor in good health.

The chain is built from TRBV27 and TRBJ1-5; TRBD1 might be the D (5 bases). CDR3 size: 12 residues. Trimming removed 5 bases from V and 9 bases from J, with 11 bases in between. Germline assignment: CDR1 MNHEY and CDR2 SMNVEV (reference sequence). The CDR3 region has the DNA TGTGCCAGCAGTCCAGTAACAGGGCCCCAGCATTTT. Its protein product is CASSPVTGPQHF.

The V and J genes are TRBV20-1 and TRBJ2-7; D is undetermined. Germline values: CDR1 DFQATT, CDR2 SNEGSKA (reference sequence). The CDR3 length is 12 residues. V was pared by 5 bases and J by 6 bases, with 14 bases between. The CDR3 coding sequence is TGCAGTGCTTCCCCCCGACGCGGCGAGCAGTACTTC. This sequence encodes CSASPRRGEQYF.

The chain couples TRBV4-3 to TRBJ2-3; no definite D call. The germline CDR1 and CDR2 sequences are LGHNA and YSLEER. The CDR3 spans 15 residues. V was cut by 2 bases and J by 0 bases, with 9 bases left in between. CDR3 DNA sequence: TGCGCCAGCAGCCAATCGCTAGGGAGCACAGATACGCAGTATTTT. It yields the protein CASSQSLGSTDTQYF.

The chain joins TRBV27 to TRBJ2-5, with D maybe TRBD2 (6 bases). Germline CDR1 reads MNHEY; CDR2 reads SMNVEV (reference sequence). The CDR3 consists of 13 residues. With 8 bases removed from V and 2 bases from J, the gap between germline ends came to 12 bases. Written as DNA, the CDR3 is TGTGCCAGCGCTCCGGGACTGCAAGAGACCCAGTACTTC. This encodes CASAPGLQETQYF.

This chain joins TRBV6-2 or TRBV6-3 and TRBJ2-3, with D tentatively TRBD2 (6 bases). The germline V gene has CDR1 MNHEY and CDR2 SVGEGT. This CDR3 is 14 amino acids long. Trimming stripped 3 bases from V and 2 bases from J, with 9 bases between. Here the CDR3 DNA reads TGTGCCAGCAGTTATGTGGGACTCACAGATACGCAGTATTTT. Its protein product is CASSYVGLTDTQYF.

This rearrangement joins TRBV13 to TRBJ1-1, with D possibly TRBD1 on 6 matching bases. Trimming pared 5 bases from V and 8 bases from J, leaving 15 bases between. Germline CDR1 and CDR2: PRHDT and FYEKMQ (reference sequence). The CDR3 is made up of 13 amino acids. The CDR3 spells CASSPGTIIEAFF. The CDR3 nucleotides are TGTGCCAGCAGCCCAGGGACAATAATAGAAGCTTTCTTT.

This chain uses TRBV7-9 with TRBJ1-1; D unclear. The CDR3 consists of 13 residues. Germline V gene sequence: CDR1 SEHNR, CDR2 FQNEAQ (reference sequence). V lost 2 bases, J lost 8 bases, and 12 bases lay in between. The CDR3 sequence is CASSLSTLDEAFF. In DNA form, the CDR3 reads TGTGCCAGCAGCTTAAGCACCCTCGACGAAGCTTTCTTT.

The count of this clonotype is one. V usage is TRBV9 and J usage is TRBJ2-3; TRBD2 might be the D (6 bases). Germline CDR1 reads SGDLS; CDR2 reads YYNGEE. V was pared by 4 bases and J by 0 bases, with 12 bases between. This CDR3 spans 15 amino acids. The CDR3 loop reads CASSTPGTSTDTQYF. The CDR3 DNA reads TGTGCCAGCAGCACCCCCGGGACTAGCACAGATACGCAGTATTTT. The full variable domain, rest sourced from reference TRBV9 and TRBJ2-3, is DSGVTQTPKHLITATGQRVTLRCSPRSGDLSVYWYQQSLDQGLQFLIQYYNGEERAKGNILERFSAQQFPDLHSELNLSSLELGDSALYFCASSTPGTSTDTQYFGPGTRLTVL.

The CDR3 nucleotides read TGTGCCAGCAGCTTAGCAGGGGTTGGGGCTTTCTTT. This gives the protein CASSLAGVGAFF. This chain joins TRBV7-2 and TRBJ1-1; possible D gene TRBD1, 5 bases. The V end lost 0 bases, the J end lost 11 bases, and 10 bases lay between the germline ends. Germline V gives CDR1 SGHTA, CDR2 FQGNSA. CDR3 size: 12 residues.

This clonotype appeared a few times. The genes are TRBV6-2 or TRBV6-3 and TRBJ2-7; the match to TRBD1 covers 8 bases. V was pared by 4 bases and J by 6 bases, with 2 bases of the junction left unmatched. The germline V gene has CDR1 MNHEY and CDR2 SVGEGT. The CDR3 runs to 12 residues. CDR3 region: CASSFGQGEQYF. The DNA for the CDR3 is TGTGCCAGCAGTTTCGGACAGGGCGAGCAGTACTTC.

The chain uses TRBV28 and TRBJ2-7, with TRBD1 matching over 8 bases. The junction had 7 bases not matched to a gene; V was cut back by 3 bases and J by 6 bases. The germline V gene encodes CDR1 MDHEN and CDR2 SYDVKM. CDR3 length: 14 amino acids. The CDR3 is CASSFGQGAGEQYF. In nucleotides, the CDR3 is TGTGCCAGCAGTTTCGGTCAGGGGGCGGGCGAGCAGTACTTC.

The chain uses TRBV6-5 and TRBJ1-2; D might be TRBD1 (6 bases). Trimming took 0 bases from V and 7 from J, leaving 15 bases between them. The length of the CDR3 is 15 residues. CDR1 and CDR2 from the germline V gene are MNHEY and SVGAGI. DNA for the CDR3: TGTGCCAGCAGTTACTCGATGGGTGGGGGCTCTGGCTACACCTTC. The encoded protein is CASSYSMGGGSGYTF.

CDR3 region: CSVASGSSYNEQFF. In nucleotides, the CDR3 is TGCAGCGTGGCTAGCGGGAGCTCCTACAATGAGCAGTTCTTC. The chain uses TRBV29-1 and TRBJ2-1; 10 nucleotides align to TRBD2. This CDR3 has 14 residues. V lost 6 bases, J lost 0 bases, and 2 bases stayed unmatched. The V gene's germline CDR1 is SQVTM and CDR2 ANQGSEA.

This sequence joins TRBV5-1 and TRBJ2-7, with 7 nucleotides matching TRBD1. The CDR3 is made up of 14 amino acids. V dropped 4 bases and J dropped 3; count of bases not matched to a gene: 7. Per the germline V gene, CDR1 is SGHRS and CDR2 is YFSETQ. The CDR3 protein is CASSQGQLNYEQYF. CDR3 coding DNA: TGCGCCAGCAGCCAGGGACAGCTTAACTACGAGCAGTACTTC.

The gene calls are TRBV27 and TRBJ1-5; D possibly corresponds to TRBD1 (5 bases). CDR3 length: 13 residues. V shed 6 bases and J shed 3 bases, with 9 bases lying between them. Germline values: CDR1 MNHEY, CDR2 SMNVEV (reference sequence). CDR3 loop: CASSQGFNQPQHF. CDR3 DNA sequence: TGTGCCAGCAGCCAGGGTTTCAATCAGCCCCAGCATTTT.

This chain uses TRBV15 with TRBJ2-1; 9 bases map to TRBD1. The V gene end was trimmed by 1 base and the J gene end by 6 bases; junction bases not matched to a gene: 7. CDR3 length: 16 residues. Looked up from germline, CDR1 is LNHNV and CDR2 is YYDKDF (reference sequence). The CDR3 region is CATSRGRDRVGNEQFF. CDR3 bases: TGTGCCACCAGCAGAGGCCGGGACAGGGTTGGCAATGAGCAGTTCTTC.

This chain uses TRBV28 with TRBJ2-6; TRBD2 might be the D (6 bases). The CDR3 spans 16 residues. Trimming took off 2 bases at V and 2 bases at J, with 10 bases between the two ends. The V gene's germline CDR1 is MDHEN and CDR2 SYDVKM. The CDR3 DNA is TGTGCCAGCAGTTTACCGGCGGGAACTGGGGCCAACGTCCTGACTTTC. Its protein product is CASSLPAGTGANVLTF.

This clonotype has a single count. The V call is TRBV29-1, the J call TRBJ2-5; 9 bases line up with TRBD1. The CDR3 is 16 amino acids. J gave up 5 bases and V 6 bases, and 16 bases lay outside the gene matches. Per the germline V gene, CDR1 is SQVTM and CDR2 is ANQGSEA. Here the CDR3 reads CSVPIPGQGSPETQYF. The CDR3 coding sequence is TGCAGCGTGCCCATCCCGGGACAGGGCAGTCCGGAGACCCAGTACTTC.

The CDR3 protein is CASSLRDTSYEQYF. The CDR3 DNA sequence: TGTGCCAGCAGCTTAAGGGACACTTCCTACGAGCAGTACTTC. The chain couples TRBV7-6 to TRBJ2-7; D is possibly TRBD1 (6 bases). The germline V gene encodes CDR1 SGHVS and CDR2 FNYEAQ. The V end was cut by 2 bases, the J end by 1 base, with 9 bases between. The CDR3 is 14 residues long.

This chain connects TRBV28 to TRBJ2-3, with 9 bases that match TRBD2. CDR3 length: 16 amino acids. Germline CDR1 and CDR2: MDHEN and SYDVKM. J gave up 2 bases and V 4 bases, and 7 bases lay outside the gene matches. CDR3 sequence: CASSSPSGRYTDTQYF. The CDR3 DNA reads as TGTGCCAGCAGTTCCCCAAGCGGGAGGTACACAGATACGCAGTATTTT. The full variable domain, its missing parts supplied by reference TRBV28 and TRBJ2-3, is DVKVTQSSRYLVKRTGEKVFLECVQDMDHENMFWYRQDPGLGLRLIYFSYDVKMKEKGDIPEGYSVSREKKERFSLILESASTNQTSMYLCASSSPSGRYTDTQYFGPGTRLTVL.

J is TRBJ1-1 and V is TRBV20-1, with unresolved D. Germline values: CDR1 DFQATT, CDR2 SNEGSKA (reference sequence). The CDR3 is 13 amino acids. Deletions cut 6 bases from V and 4 bases from J, with 15 bases between. The CDR3 loop is CSALLRGGTEAFF. DNA of the CDR3: TGCAGTGCCCTCCTCCGGGGTGGCACTGAAGCTTTCTTT.

The chain combines TRBV12-3 or TRBV12-4 with TRBJ1-5, with 8 nucleotides matching TRBD1. The CDR3 totals 15 residues. V was pared by 4 bases and J by 10 bases, with 12 bases of the junction left unmatched. Here the CDR3 DNA reads TGTGCCAGCAGTTCGACGGACAGGGACTTTCACCCCCAGCATTTT. As protein: CASSSTDRDFHPQHF.

V usage is TRBV27 and J usage is TRBJ1-1, with TRBD1 as a possible D gene (5 bases). This CDR3 spans 14 amino acids. Trimming cost V 3 bases and J 0 bases, with 8 bases left between them. Per the germline V gene, CDR1 is MNHEY and CDR2 is SMNVEV (reference sequence). CDR3 DNA sequence: TGTGCCAGCAGTTTCGGGGGAGTGAACACTGAAGCTTTCTTT. It specifies CASSFGGVNTEAFF.

This clonotype was detected a few times. The chain uses TRBV28 and TRBJ2-1; 9 nucleotides match TRBD1. CDR1 is MDHEN, CDR2 SYDVKM, per germline. Trimming took 6 bases from V and 3 from J; bases not matched to a gene: 3. The CDR3 runs to 14 residues. Here the CDR3 DNA reads TGTGCCAGCAGCCCGGGACAGGGCTACAATGAGCAGTTCTTC. This codes for CASSPGQGYNEQFF.

The chain carries TRBV7-9 and TRBJ2-1, with TRBD1 identical over 12 bases. J was trimmed by 8 bases and V by 5 bases; bases with no gene match: 7. This CDR3 comprises 15 residues. Germline assignment: CDR1 SEHNR and CDR2 FQNEAQ (reference sequence). CDR3 coding DNA: TGTGCCAGCAGCCACCGGGACAGGGGGCTGGATGAGCAGTTCTTC. Its protein is CASSHRDRGLDEQFF.

The rearrangement links TRBV15 to TRBJ2-1; D remains unclear. CDR1 is LNHNV, CDR2 YYDKDF, per germline (reference sequence). Trimming stripped 8 bases from V and 5 bases from J, with 13 bases between. CDR3 length equals 13 residues. The CDR3 is CATLNVTDNEQFF. The CDR3, as DNA: TGTGCCACCCTTAACGTAACTGACAATGAGCAGTTCTTC. Together with reference TRBV15 and TRBJ2-1, the CDR3 gives the full variable domain: DAMVIQNPRYQVTQFGKPVTLSCSQTLNHNVMYWYQQKSSQAPKLLFHYYDKDFNNEADTPDNFQSRRPNTSFCFLDIRSPGLGDTAMYLCATLNVTDNEQFFGPGTRLTVL.

This clonotype was seen only once. This chain links TRBV28 with TRBJ2-2; D is perhaps TRBD1 (6 bases). The CDR3 loop spans 15 amino acids. Deletions cut 4 bases from V and 4 bases from J, with 13 bases between. Germline V gene data show CDR1 as MDHEN and CDR2 as SYDVKM. CDR3 in DNA: TGTGCCAGCAGTTCCCCCGACAGGAGCACCGGGGAGCTGTTTTTT. Residues: CASSSPDRSTGELFF.

The J gene is TRBJ2-1, the V gene TRBV15; 7 nucleotides line up with TRBD2. Germline V gives CDR1 LNHNV, CDR2 YYDKDF (reference sequence). J was trimmed by 6 bases and V by 0 bases; bases with no gene match: 5. This CDR3 spans 15 amino acids. This chain's CDR3 is CATSRETGTTNEQFF. CDR3 bases: TGTGCCACCAGCAGAGAAACCGGGACTACCAATGAGCAGTTCTTC.

This chain connects TRBV6-2 or TRBV6-3 to TRBJ2-5; D is ambiguous. V lost 0 bases to trimming and J lost 0 bases, with 5 bases between them. CDR1 is MNHEY, CDR2 SVGEGT, per germline. The CDR3 has 14 amino acids. The DNA for the CDR3 is TGTGCCAGCAGTTACTCGGGCGACCAAGAGACCCAGTACTTC. Translated, it gives CASSYSGDQETQYF.